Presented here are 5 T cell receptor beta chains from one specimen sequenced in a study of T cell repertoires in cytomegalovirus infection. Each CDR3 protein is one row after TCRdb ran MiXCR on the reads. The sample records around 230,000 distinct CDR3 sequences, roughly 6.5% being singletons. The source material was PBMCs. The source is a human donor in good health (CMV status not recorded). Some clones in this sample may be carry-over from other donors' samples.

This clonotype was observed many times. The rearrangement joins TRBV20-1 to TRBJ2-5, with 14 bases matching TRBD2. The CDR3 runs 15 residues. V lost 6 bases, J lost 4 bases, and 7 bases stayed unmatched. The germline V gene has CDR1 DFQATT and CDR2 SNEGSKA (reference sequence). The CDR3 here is CSAPGTSGSLETQYF. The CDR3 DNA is TGCAGTGCGCCCGGGACTAGCGGGAGTCTAGAGACCCAGTACTTC.

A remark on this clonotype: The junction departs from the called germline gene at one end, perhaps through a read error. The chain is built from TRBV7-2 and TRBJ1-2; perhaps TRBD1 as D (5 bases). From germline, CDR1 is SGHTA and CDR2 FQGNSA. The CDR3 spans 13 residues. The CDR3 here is CASSHGHGYGYNF. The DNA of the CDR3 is TGTGCCAGCAGCCATGGACATGGGTATGGCTACAACTTC.

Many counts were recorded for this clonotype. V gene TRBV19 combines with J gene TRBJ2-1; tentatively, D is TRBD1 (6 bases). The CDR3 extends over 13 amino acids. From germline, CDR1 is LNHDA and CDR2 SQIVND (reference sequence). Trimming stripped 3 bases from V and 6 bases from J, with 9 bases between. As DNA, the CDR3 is TGTGCCAGTAGTATCAACAGGGCCAATGAGCAGTTCTTC. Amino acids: CASSINRANEQFF.

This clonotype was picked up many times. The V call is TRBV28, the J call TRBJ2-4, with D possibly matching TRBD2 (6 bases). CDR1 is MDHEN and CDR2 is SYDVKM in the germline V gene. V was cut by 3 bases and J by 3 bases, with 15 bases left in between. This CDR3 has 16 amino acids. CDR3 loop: CASSFAGISVKNIQYF. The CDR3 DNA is TGTGCCAGCAGTTTCGCGGGGATTAGTGTCAAAAACATTCAGTACTTC. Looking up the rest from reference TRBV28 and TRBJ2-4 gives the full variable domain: DVKVTQSSRYLVKRTGEKVFLECVQDMDHENMFWYRQDPGLGLRLIYFSYDVKMKEKGDIPEGYSVSREKKERFSLILESASTNQTSMYLCASSFAGISVKNIQYFGAGTRLSVL.

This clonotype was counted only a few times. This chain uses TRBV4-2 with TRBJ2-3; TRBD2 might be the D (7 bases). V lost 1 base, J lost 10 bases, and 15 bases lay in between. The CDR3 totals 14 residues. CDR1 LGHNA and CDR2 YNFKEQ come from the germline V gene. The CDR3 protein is CASSQVRGGGAQYF. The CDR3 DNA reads TGTGCCAGCAGCCAAGTGAGGGGGGGCGGTGCGCAGTATTTT.